The T cell receptor (beta chain) under discussion was sequenced for a study of blood T cell repertoires in COVID-19. About the study: The cDNA or gDNA used as material had been derived from T cells, B-cell-depleted T cells, or PBMCs.

Methods used by the authors: Reference gene primer amplification gave estimated nucleated cell counts. TCRdb keeps only in-frame clones here, not all; method: immunoSEQ multiplex PCR. V, J and clone size are those of that table, while D and trimming were read from the DNA. The sample includes some 220,000 clones, more than 70% of them seen just once. CDR3 length: 14 amino acids. The germline CDR1 and CDR2 sequences are SGHDT and YYEEEE. With 6 bases removed from V and 4 bases from J, the gap between germline ends came to 16 bases. This chain connects TRBV5-6 to TRBJ1-1, with a possible D match to TRBD1 (6 bases). The receptor comes from a human donor in a cohort sampled during active COVID-19. The sample taken for sequencing was peripheral blood. The CDR3 DNA reads as TGTGCCAGCAACCAGGACAGAGGGGTCACTGAAGCTTTCTTT. The encoded protein is CASNQDRGVTEAFF.